One sample yielded the 17 T cell receptor beta chains listed below, sequenced in a study of early T cells in non-severe SARS-CoV-2 infection. MiXCR, run by TCRdb on the 5' RACE reads, gives a single entry per CDR3 protein. The sample carries 25,000 to 35,000 distinct CDR3 sequences, approximately 5.9% recorded once. The sequencing sample was made of whole blood. Receptor source: an adult who was a healthcare worker with PCR-confirmed SARS-CoV-2 infection or an uninfected control (not recorded which).

This clonotype was seen a few times. CDR3 amino acids: CASRNATGRSRNTGELFF. Here the CDR3 DNA reads TGTGCCAGCAGAAATGCGACGGGCCGTTCGCGGAACACCGGGGAGCTGTTTTTT. This chain links TRBV6-1 with TRBJ2-2; unclear D gene. Trimming removed 6 bases at V and 1 base at J, with 21 bases between. The CDR3 extends over 18 amino acids. CDR1 is MNHNS and CDR2 is SASEGT in the germline V gene.

This clonotype is medium-sized by share. The rearrangement uses TRBV24-1 and TRBJ2-3, with a possible D match to TRBD2 (6 bases). The CDR3 has 15 amino acids. Deletions cut 1 base from V and 2 bases from J, with 9 bases between. CDR1 is KGHDR and CDR2 is SFDVKD in the germline V gene. The CDR3 here is CATSDLGRDTDTQYF. CDR3 DNA: TGTGCCACCAGTGATTTAGGGCGGGACACAGATACGCAGTATTTT.

In its sample, this clonotype was seen many times. This CDR3 reads CATSDSPGTGGYNEQFF. In DNA form, the CDR3 reads TGTGCCACCAGTGATTCTCCCGGGACAGGGGGGTACAATGAGCAGTTCTTC. V is TRBV24-1 and J is TRBJ2-1; 11 positions match TRBD1. V dropped 2 bases and J dropped 4; count of bases not matched to a gene: 6. The CDR3 is made up of 17 amino acids. The germline CDR1 and CDR2 sequences are KGHDR and SFDVKD.

The V call is TRBV7-9, the J call TRBJ1-1; D not resolved. Trimming removed 6 bases from V and 1 base from J, with 12 bases in between. Germline lookup yields CDR1 SEHNR and CDR2 FQNEAQ (reference sequence). This CDR3 region has 14 residues. The CDR3 DNA is TGTGCCAGCAGGTACCGAACCGGGAACACTGAAGCTTTCTTT. Its protein product is CASRYRTGNTEAFF.

This clonotype was seen many times. This chain links TRBV9 with TRBJ2-1; 11 bases line up with TRBD2. V dropped 0 bases and J dropped 6; count of bases not matched to a gene: 5. This CDR3 comprises 16 residues. Looked up from germline, CDR1 is SGDLS and CDR2 is YYNGEE. In DNA, the CDR3 is TGTGCCAGCAGCGTAGGGGGGACTAGCGGCACCAATGAGCAGTTCTTC. Encoded protein: CASSVGGTSGTNEQFF.

The chain couples TRBV7-9 to TRBJ2-1; maybe TRBD2 (6 bases). This CDR3 comprises 14 residues. Germline lookup yields CDR1 SEHNR and CDR2 FQNEAQ (reference sequence). The V end lost 11 bases, the J end lost 6 bases, and 20 bases lay between the germline ends. Here the CDR3 DNA reads TGTGCCCCCGGGGGACTTTACGCCACCAATGAGCAGTTCTTC. Residues: CAPGGLYATNEQFF.

This clonotype has ten or more counts. The V gene is TRBV27, the J gene TRBJ2-2; D remains unclear. V was cut by 3 bases and J by 5 bases, with 10 bases left in between. The CDR3 contains 14 residues. Germline loops: CDR1 MNHEY, CDR2 SMNVEV (reference sequence). The CDR3 protein is CASSFGESTGELFF. CDR3 bases: TGTGCCAGCAGTTTTGGCGAGTCAACCGGGGAGCTGTTTTTT.

The J gene is TRBJ2-3, the V gene TRBV6-6, with 13 bases lining up with TRBD2. The germline V gene has CDR1 MNHNY and CDR2 SVGAGI (reference sequence). The CDR3 spans 14 residues. V was pared by 11 bases and J by 6 bases, with 8 bases of the junction left unmatched. The CDR3 region has the DNA TGTGCCGGCACTAGCGGGAGGGAGGGGGATACGCAGTATTTT. Protein: CAGTSGREGDTQYF.

The sample holds many counts of this clonotype. The V and J genes are TRBV12-3 or TRBV12-4 and TRBJ1-1; the D is unclear. V was pared by 6 bases and J by 0 bases, with 11 bases between. The CDR3 is made up of 14 amino acids. The CDR3 bases are TGTGCCAGCAGCCCGGACGGAATGAACACTGAAGCTTTCTTT. This sequence encodes CASSPDGMNTEAFF.

The chain uses TRBV7-8 and TRBJ2-1; maybe TRBD1 (5 bases). V was clipped by 3 bases and J by 3 bases, with 9 bases between them. Per germline, CDR1 SGHVS and CDR2 FQNEAQ. The CDR3 loop spans 14 amino acids. CDR3 sequence reads: CASSFSRVYNEQFF. CDR3 coding DNA: TGTGCCAGCAGCTTTAGCAGGGTCTACAATGAGCAGTTCTTC.

This clonotype was seen at least ten times. The gene calls are TRBV3-1 and TRBJ2-5, with 9 bases lining up with TRBD1. Trimming removed 4 bases from V and 4 bases from J; junction bases left unmatched: 10. The CDR3 spans 16 residues. The V gene's germline CDR1 is LGHDT and CDR2 YNNKEL (reference sequence). In DNA form, the CDR3 reads TGTGCCAGCAGCCTGACGCCGGGACAGGGAGGAGAGACCCAGTACTTC. Amino acids: CASSLTPGQGGETQYF.

This clonotype was detected many times. The chain has TRBV28 and TRBJ2-3, with 10 positions matching TRBD2. Unmatched junction bases numbered 14, after V lost 7 bases and J lost 1 base. The germline V gene encodes CDR1 MDHEN and CDR2 SYDVKM. This CDR3 spans 18 amino acids. This chain's CDR3 is CASIPGELAGEGTDTQYF. In DNA form, the CDR3 reads TGTGCCAGCATCCCTGGGGAGCTAGCGGGAGAAGGCACAGATACGCAGTATTTT.

A few counts support this clonotype. The chain recombines TRBV6-6 with TRBJ1-3, with D perhaps TRBD1 (5 bases). V gave up 4 bases and J gave up 2 bases, with 12 bases separating them. Germline CDR1 and CDR2: MNHNY and SVGAGI (reference sequence). The CDR3 runs 15 residues. CDR3: CASSFAGIAGNTIYF. CDR3 bases: TGTGCCAGCAGTTTCGCAGGGATCGCTGGAAACACCATATATTTT.

This clonotype is labeled medium-sized (0.01 to 0.1%). The chain employs TRBV21-1 and TRBJ1-5; the table calls TRBD1, which could not be checked here. TRBV21-1 constitutes a pseudogene. The CDR3 is 18 amino acids. CDR3: CASSTQRERGLDNQPQHF. The CDR3 bases are TGTGCCAGCAGCACCCAAAGGGAGAGGGGGCTGGACAATCAGCCCCAGCATTTT.

This clonotype has at least ten counts. This chain uses TRBV6-1 with TRBJ2-2, with D unclear. There are 15 residues in the CDR3. Germline V gives CDR1 MNHNS, CDR2 SASEGT. Trimming pared 4 bases from V and 6 bases from J, leaving 15 bases between. The CDR3 nucleotides read TGTGCCAGCAGTGTCTCGGCAGCCTCGTCCGGGGAGCTGTTTTTT. It codes for CASSVSAASSGELFF.

The chain has TRBV5-4 and TRBJ2-1; D ambiguous. Germline values: CDR1 SGHNT, CDR2 YYREEE (reference sequence). CDR3 length: 16 residues. Trimming removed 4 bases at V and 0 bases at J, with 14 bases between. This CDR3 is CASSHSGRSSYNEQFF. Written as DNA, the CDR3 is TGTGCCAGCAGCCACTCAGGCCGCAGCTCCTACAATGAGCAGTTCTTC.

The genes are TRBV18 and TRBJ2-5; D may be TRBD1 (5 bases). The CDR3 loop spans 15 amino acids. Germline V CDR1 and CDR2: KGHSH, LQKENI. Trimming cost V 0 bases and J 0 bases, with 8 bases left between them. CDR3: CASSPPRQYQETQYF. CDR3 bases: TGTGCCAGCTCACCACCGCGACAGTACCAAGAGACCCAGTACTTC.